The T cell receptor beta chain under discussion was sequenced for a study of somatic mutations in cytotoxic T cells in rheumatoid arthritis (dated by TCRdb to the late 2010s). Background for the entire study: Patient peripheral blood (around 30 ml EDTA) was drawn right after diagnosis and before any treatment started. A total of 65 or so rheumatoid arthritis patients and 15 to 20 healthy controls underwent TCRB deep sequencing. Sorted V beta1+ cells also underwent TCRB sequencing, and some V beta antibody-stained T-cell populations were flow-sorted at nearly 100% purity on a FACSAria II or Sony SH800. Patients and controls did not essentially differ in median age, which was nearly identical between the groups. Whether expanded CD8+ T-cell clones in untreated, newly diagnosed rheumatoid arthritis carry somatic mutations was the study question, and clonality was characterized with TCRB deep sequencing. What the authors observed across the whole study: Rheumatoid arthritis patients and age-matched healthy controls did not significantly differ in CD8+ T-cell clonality. The largest CD8+ clone made up more than 20% of CD8+ cells in about an eighth of the roughly 60 patients, and blood and synovial fluid shared several identical CD8+ TCRB sequences. The expanded CD8+ clones had unknown antigen targets, and not appearing in virus-specific databases did not rule out that they were virus-specific. CD8+ clonality increased with age in patients (Spearman r ~ 0.49) but not in healthy controls. The slight TRBV07 underrepresentation in patients was not adjusted for multiple comparisons.

Concerning this clone: The target of this receptor is not known. No much larger clonotype is one base removed from it; base qualities were not supplied.

Positive magnetic bead selection on an AutoMACS was used to isolate CD4+ and CD8+ cells, with flow cytometry used to check purity. Clonal expansions were first screened by flow cytometry with a TCR V beta antibody panel, then characterized by TCRB deep sequencing of sorted CD8+ fractions. Isolation of peripheral blood mononuclear cells was done through Ficoll-Paque PLUS density gradient separation. Nucleospin Tissue or Tissue XS kits were used to extract DNA from CD4-enriched, CD8-enriched or PBMC samples, and a Qubit 2.0 fluorometer was used for quantification. Sequencing of TCRB CDR3 was done on genomic DNA with the immunoSEQ assay. As for how the authors treated the data: Patient CD8+ clones larger than 1% were compared against published virus-specific TCRB sequences, and only a few matched. Analyses were restricted to productive TCRB rearrangements. A clone was defined by a unique TCRB CDR3 sequence, and clonality was computed as a productive clonality index based on Shannon entropy. Repertoire overlap for a pair of samples was computed from each clone's template counts relative to total templates per sample. Flow cytometry-measured V-gene usage correlated with V-gene usage from TCRB sequencing, with a Spearman r of approximately 0.55. TCRdb holds this immuneACCESS table with in-frame rearrangements only. Some clones are missing; in checked studies, unresolved V genes explain under half, and the rest has no known cause. V and J calls plus clone size are reproduced from that table; the DNA served to infer D and trimming. This sample holds 13,000 or so clones; approximately 80% were observed only once. The ten largest clones capture 7.4% of the sample.

Ends trimmed: V by 2 bases, J by 8 bases; bases unmatched to a gene: 7. Including the terminal cysteine and phenylalanine, the CDR3 comprises 15 residues. Only the CDR3 DNA is retained, 45 bases long and in frame from the first base. Based on the germline V gene, the CDR1 and CDR2 sequences are MNHNS and SASEGT. Source material: CD8+ T cells sorted from blood. The V gene is TRBV6-1 and the J gene is TRBJ1-1, with 11 bases aligning to TRBD1. The TCR comes from an adult with rheumatoid arthritis. The nucleotides read TGTGCCAGCAGTGAAAAGGACAGGGGGCGAAGGGAAGCTTTCTTT. It translates to CASSEKDRGRREAFF.